One and the same sample provided the 22 T cell receptor beta chains below, sequenced in a study of shared clonotypes between healthy human individuals. Sequencing used immunoSEQ multiplex PCR; TCRdb keeps in-frame clones, though not all of them. The sample holds fewer than 1.8 million clones, roughly 98.5% seen once. Sequenced input: naive CD4+ T cells sorted from blood. The subset is: CD45RA+ positively selected. All receptors come from a man aged 25-40 years in good health.

The V gene is TRBV7-9, the J gene TRBJ1-1; no definite D call. CDR3 length: 13 residues. V was cut by 3 bases and J by 2 bases, with 7 bases left in between. Germline values: CDR1 SEHNR, CDR2 FQNEAQ (reference sequence). The CDR3 coding sequence is TGTGCCAGCAGCTTCATTGAAAACACTGAAGCTTTCTTT. It specifies CASSFIENTEAFF.

The DNA of the CDR3 is TGCAGCGTCCGGTCAAACGGGAATGAAAAACTGTTTTTT. This encodes CSVRSNGNEKLFF. The rearrangement uses TRBV29-1 and TRBJ1-4; D is undetermined. This CDR3 is 13 amino acids long. V was cut by 6 bases and J by 5 bases, with 13 bases left in between. The germline V gene encodes CDR1 SQVTM and CDR2 ANQGSEA. Looking up the rest from reference TRBV29-1 and TRBJ1-4 gives the full variable domain: SAVISQKPSRDICQRGTSLTIQCQVDSQVTMMFWYRQQPGQSLTLIATANQGSEATYESGFVIDKFPISRPNLTFSTLTVSNMSPEDSSIYLCSVRSNGNEKLFFGSGTQLSVL.

The V and J genes are TRBV27 and TRBJ2-7; 9 bases are a match to TRBD1. V trimming: 5 bases; J trimming: 3 bases; junction bases outside the gene matches: 8. Germline V gene lookup returns CDR1 MNHEY and CDR2 SMNVEV (reference sequence). The CDR3 loop spans 15 amino acids. In DNA, the CDR3 is TGTGCCAGCAGTGGACATCGACAGGGGGGCTACGAGCAGTACTTC. Amino acid sequence: CASSGHRQGGYEQYF.

A single count supports this clone. CDR3 nucleotides: TGTGCCAGCAGCCGCCAAGACAATCAGCCCCAGCATTTT. This translates into CASSRQDNQPQHF. The V gene is TRBV14, the J gene TRBJ1-5; D remains unclear. The germline V gene encodes CDR1 SGHDN and CDR2 FVKESK. The V end was cut by 4 bases, the J end by 3 bases, with 7 bases between. There are 13 residues in the CDR3.

The J gene is TRBJ1-2, the V gene TRBV2; D unresolved. V lost 4 bases and J 4 bases, leaving 13 bases between the germline ends. The CDR3 runs to 14 residues. Germline V gene data show CDR1 as SNHLY and CDR2 as FYNNEI. CDR3 coding DNA: TGTGCCAGCAGTGCCCCGGGTTTAGGCTATGGCTACACCTTC. Its protein product is CASSAPGLGYGYTF.

This chain links TRBV10-2 with TRBJ2-3; 7 positions agree with TRBD2. The V and J ends lost 8 bases and 3 bases, in that order; junction bases with no gene match: 8. The CDR3 is 14 amino acids. CDR1 and CDR2 (germline): WSHSY, SAAADI. The CDR3 nucleotides are TGCGCCAGCCTGTCTAGGACTAGTACAGATACGCAGTATTTT. Translating gives CASLSRTSTDTQYF.

The rearrangement uses TRBV11-2 and TRBJ2-7; tentative D call: TRBD2 (6 bases). This CDR3 is built from 14 residues. Trimming took 5 bases from V and 0 from J, leaving 11 bases between them. CDR1 is SGHAT and CDR2 is FQNNGV in the germline V gene. CDR3 protein: CASSLRRDSYEQYF. The CDR3 bases are TGTGCCAGCAGCCTTAGGCGGGACTCCTACGAGCAGTACTTC.

The rearrangement joins TRBV5-8 to TRBJ1-1; 8 bases match TRBD1. In germline, CDR1 is SGHTS, CDR2 YDEGEE. CDR3 length: 17 residues. Germline trimming cut 3 bases from V and 2 bases from J; bases unmatched to any gene: 12. This CDR3 is CASSWAWTGRSNTEAFF. The CDR3 DNA follows: TGTGCCAGCAGCTGGGCCTGGACAGGGAGGTCCAACACTGAAGCTTTCTTT.

The chain is built from TRBV30 and TRBJ2-3; 10 positions agree with TRBD1. Trimming cost V 8 bases and J 3 bases; bases outside gene matches: 11. This CDR3 comprises 15 residues. Germline CDR1 and CDR2: GTSNPN and SVGIG (reference sequence). CDR3 coding DNA: TGTGCCGGAACCGGGACAGGGGTATTGACAGATACGCAGTATTTT. Translating gives CAGTGTGVLTDTQYF.

The chain joins TRBV9 to TRBJ2-1, with D perhaps matching TRBD2 (6 bases). This CDR3 spans 15 amino acids. The V gene lost 2 bases and the J gene lost 9 bases, with 18 bases spanning the gap. From germline, CDR1 is SGDLS and CDR2 YYNGEE. The CDR3 loop reads CASSVLGGNRAEQFF. CDR3 in DNA: TGTGCCAGCAGCGTCCTGGGCGGGAACCGGGCTGAGCAGTTCTTC.

The chain couples TRBV9 to TRBJ1-3; D is unclear. Per germline, CDR1 SGDLS and CDR2 YYNGEE. Trimming stripped 0 bases from V and 0 bases from J, with 7 bases between. The CDR3 loop spans 15 amino acids. CDR3 amino acids: CASSVAPDSGNTIYF. The CDR3 nucleotides read TGTGCCAGCAGCGTAGCTCCAGACTCTGGAAACACCATATATTTT.

The chain combines TRBV5-1 with TRBJ2-1; D is perhaps TRBD1 (6 bases). V was trimmed by 4 bases and J by 8 bases, leaving 10 bases between them. The germline V gene has CDR1 SGHRS and CDR2 YFSETQ. The CDR3 consists of 12 residues. The CDR3 is CASSLRGYEQFF. The CDR3 DNA follows: TGCGCCAGCAGCCTTAGGGGGTATGAGCAGTTCTTC. Looking up the rest from reference TRBV5-1 and TRBJ2-1 gives the full variable domain: KAGVTQTPRYLIKTRGQQVTLSCSPISGHRSVSWYQQTPGQGLQFLFEYFSETQRNKGNFPGRFSGRQFSNSRSEMNVSTLELGDSALYLCASSLRGYEQFFGPGTRLTVL.

The chain couples TRBV5-1 to TRBJ2-7; D might be TRBD2 (5 bases). This CDR3 has 16 residues. CDR1 and CDR2 from the germline V gene are SGHRS and YFSETQ. The germline V and J ends were trimmed by 0 bases and 3 bases, with 16 bases remaining between them. CDR3 protein: CASSLVLSGGGYEQYF. The DNA of the CDR3 is TGCGCCAGCAGCTTGGTGTTGAGCGGCGGAGGCTACGAGCAGTACTTC.

The chain uses TRBV19 and TRBJ2-1; 7 nucleotides line up with TRBD2. This CDR3 has 14 residues. V was pared by 4 bases and J by 2 bases, with 2 bases of the junction left unmatched. The germline CDR1 and CDR2 sequences are LNHDA and SQIVND (reference sequence). CDR3 region: CASSRGLAYNEQFF. CDR3 nucleotides: TGTGCCAGTAGTAGAGGACTAGCCTACAATGAGCAGTTCTTC.

As regards this clone: Other nucleotide sequences from this sample produce the same CDR3. The chain carries TRBV5-1 and TRBJ2-3; 12 nucleotides align to TRBD2. Unmatched junction bases numbered 3, after V lost 4 bases and J lost 6 bases. This CDR3 region has 14 residues. Per germline, CDR1 SGHRS and CDR2 YFSETQ. The CDR3 DNA reads TGCGCCAGCAGCCTCGGGACTAGCGGGGATACGCAGTATTTT. Protein sequence: CASSLGTSGDTQYF.

The J gene is TRBJ2-1, the V gene TRBV19; 10 nucleotides align to TRBD1. The ends lost 6 bases at V and 8 bases at J; junction bases unmatched: 13. Germline lookup yields CDR1 LNHDA and CDR2 SQIVND (reference sequence). The CDR3 covers 16 residues. CDR3 sequence reads: CASSEILGQGIYEQFF. The CDR3 DNA follows: TGTGCCAGTAGCGAAATTTTGGGACAGGGGATATATGAGCAGTTCTTC.

The rearrangement uses TRBV9 and TRBJ2-1; TRBD2 aligns across 10 bases. The CDR3 length is 16 residues. V was pared by 0 bases and J by 6 bases, with 6 bases of the junction left unmatched. CDR1 and CDR2 (germline): SGDLS, YYNGEE. CDR3 sequence (DNA): TGTGCCAGCAGCGTAGTGCCTAGCGGGGGCGGCAATGAGCAGTTCTTC. Protein: CASSVVPSGGGNEQFF.

The J gene is TRBJ2-7, the V gene TRBV27; 7 positions agree with TRBD2. V was clipped by 8 bases and J by 3 bases; unmatched bases: 1. The germline V gene has CDR1 MNHEY and CDR2 SMNVEV (reference sequence). The length of the CDR3 is 11 residues. CDR3 residues: CASSGGYEQYF. The CDR3 nucleotides read TGTGCCAGCTCGGGGGGCTACGAGCAGTACTTC.

This chain links TRBV28 with TRBJ2-1; D call uncertain. Per germline, CDR1 MDHEN and CDR2 SYDVKM. The CDR3 is 14 residues long. Trimming left V 6 bases short and J 5 bases short, with 14 bases between. CDR3 nucleotide sequence: TGTGCCAGCAGGAGTCAGACGAAGAACAATGAGCAGTTCTTC. As protein: CASRSQTKNNEQFF.

About this clone itself: The same CDR3 can be traced to other DNA sequences in this sample. This sequence joins TRBV7-2 and TRBJ1-5, with 9 bases fitting TRBD1. Germline-derived CDR1 and CDR2 are SGHTA and FQGNSA. J was trimmed by 4 bases and V by 4 bases; bases with no gene match: 2. CDR3 length: 14 amino acids. The CDR3, as DNA: TGTGCCAGCAGCTCGGGACAGGGAAATCAGCCCCAGCATTTT. Its protein product is CASSSGQGNQPQHF. Variable domain in full (rest from reference TRBV7-2 and TRBJ1-5): GAGVSQSPSNKVTEKGKDVELRCDPISGHTALYWYRQSLGQGLEFLIYFQGNSAPDKSGLPSDRFSAERTGGSVSTLTIQRTQQEDSAVYLCASSSGQGNQPQHFGDGTRLSIL.

J is TRBJ2-5 and V is TRBV10-3, with 9 bases fitting TRBD1. The CDR3 extends over 15 amino acids. The junction had 6 bases not matched to a gene; V was cut back by 6 bases and J by 1 base. CDR1 ENHRY and CDR2 SYGVKD come from the germline V gene. CDR3 region: CAIRETGGGQETQYF. DNA for the CDR3: TGTGCCATCAGGGAGACAGGGGGGGGCCAAGAGACCCAGTACTTC.

The rearrangement joins TRBV28 to TRBJ2-7; TRBD1 matches at 7 bases. The CDR3 totals 14 residues. In germline, CDR1 is MDHEN, CDR2 SYDVKM. Trimming removed 6 bases from V and 6 bases from J; junction bases left unmatched: 11. The CDR3 sequence is CASSRKTGLGEQYF. The CDR3, as DNA: TGTGCCAGCAGCCGAAAGACAGGGCTCGGCGAGCAGTACTTC.